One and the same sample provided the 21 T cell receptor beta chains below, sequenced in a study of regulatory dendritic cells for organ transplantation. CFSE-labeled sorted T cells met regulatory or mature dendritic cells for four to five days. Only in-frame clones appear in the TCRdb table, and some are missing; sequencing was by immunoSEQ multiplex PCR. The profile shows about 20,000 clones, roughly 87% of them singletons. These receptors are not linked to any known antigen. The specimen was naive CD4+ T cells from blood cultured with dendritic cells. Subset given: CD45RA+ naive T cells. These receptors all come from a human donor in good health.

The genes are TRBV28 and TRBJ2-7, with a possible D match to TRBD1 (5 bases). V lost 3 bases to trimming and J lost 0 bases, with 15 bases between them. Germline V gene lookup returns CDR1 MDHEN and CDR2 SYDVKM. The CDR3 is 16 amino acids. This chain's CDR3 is CASSFPRQRPSYEQYF. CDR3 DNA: TGTGCCAGCAGTTTCCCTCGACAGAGGCCCTCCTACGAGCAGTACTTC.

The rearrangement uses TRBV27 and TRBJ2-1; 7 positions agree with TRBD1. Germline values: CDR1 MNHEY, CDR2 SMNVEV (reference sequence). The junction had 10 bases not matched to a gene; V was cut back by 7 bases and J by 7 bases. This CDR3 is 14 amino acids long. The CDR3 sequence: CASKVGTAVNEQFF. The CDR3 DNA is TGTGCCAGCAAAGTCGGGACAGCAGTGAATGAGCAGTTCTTC.

The CDR3 nucleotides are TGTGCCAGCAGCACCGGGACATTACAAGAGACCCAGTACTTC. This translates into CASSTGTLQETQYF. The chain employs TRBV5-5 and TRBJ2-5; D perhaps matches TRBD1 (6 bases). This CDR3 spans 14 amino acids. Germline CDR1 SGHKS, CDR2 YYEKEE (reference sequence). Trimming left V 4 bases short and J 2 bases short, with 12 bases between.

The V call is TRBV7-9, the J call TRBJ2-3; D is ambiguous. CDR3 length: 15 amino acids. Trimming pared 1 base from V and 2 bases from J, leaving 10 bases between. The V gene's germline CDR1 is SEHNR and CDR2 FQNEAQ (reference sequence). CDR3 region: CASSLGQQDTDTQYF. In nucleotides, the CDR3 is TGTGCCAGCAGCTTAGGCCAGCAGGACACAGATACGCAGTATTTT. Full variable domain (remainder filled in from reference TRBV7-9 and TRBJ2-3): DTGVSQNPRHKITKRGQNVTFRCDPISEHNRLYWYRQTLGQGPEFLTYFQNEAQLEKSRLLSDRFSAERPKGSFSTLEIQRTEQGDSAMYLCASSLGQQDTDTQYFGPGTRLTVL.

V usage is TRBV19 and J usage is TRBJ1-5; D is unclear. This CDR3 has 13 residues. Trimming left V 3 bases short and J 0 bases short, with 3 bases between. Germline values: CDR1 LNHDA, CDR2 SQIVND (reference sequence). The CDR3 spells CASSISSNQPQHF. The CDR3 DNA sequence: TGTGCCAGTAGTATCTCTAGCAATCAGCCCCAGCATTTT.

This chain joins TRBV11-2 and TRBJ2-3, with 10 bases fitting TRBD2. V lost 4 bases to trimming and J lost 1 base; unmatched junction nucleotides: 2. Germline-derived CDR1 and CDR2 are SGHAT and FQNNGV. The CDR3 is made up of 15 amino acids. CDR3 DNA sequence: TGTGCCAGCAGCTATCTAGCGGGAGGCACAGATACGCAGTATTTT. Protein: CASSYLAGGTDTQYF.

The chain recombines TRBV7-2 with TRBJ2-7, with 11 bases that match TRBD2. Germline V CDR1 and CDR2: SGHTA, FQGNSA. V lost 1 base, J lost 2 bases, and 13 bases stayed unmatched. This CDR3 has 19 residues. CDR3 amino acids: CASSLEGLAVRTAPYEQYF. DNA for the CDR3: TGTGCCAGCAGCTTAGAGGGACTAGCGGTACGCACGGCACCCTACGAGCAGTACTTC.

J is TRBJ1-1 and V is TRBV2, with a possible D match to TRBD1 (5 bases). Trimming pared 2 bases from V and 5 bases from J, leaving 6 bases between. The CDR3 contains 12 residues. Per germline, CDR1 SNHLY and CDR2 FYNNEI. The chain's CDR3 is CASSEWGTEAFF. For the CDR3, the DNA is TGTGCCAGCAGTGAATGGGGGACTGAAGCTTTCTTT.

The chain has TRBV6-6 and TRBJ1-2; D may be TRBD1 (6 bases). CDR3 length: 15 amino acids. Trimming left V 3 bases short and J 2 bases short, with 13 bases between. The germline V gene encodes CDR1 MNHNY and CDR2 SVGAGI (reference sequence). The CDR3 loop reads CASSYFPGANYGYTF. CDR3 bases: TGTGCCAGCAGTTATTTTCCAGGGGCGAACTATGGCTACACCTTC.

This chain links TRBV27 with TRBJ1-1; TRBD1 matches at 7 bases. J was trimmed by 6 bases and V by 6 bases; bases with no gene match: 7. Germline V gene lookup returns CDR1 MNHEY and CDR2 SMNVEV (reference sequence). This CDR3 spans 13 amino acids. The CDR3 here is CASREGASSEAFF. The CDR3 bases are TGTGCCAGCAGGGAGGGGGCAAGTTCTGAAGCTTTCTTT.

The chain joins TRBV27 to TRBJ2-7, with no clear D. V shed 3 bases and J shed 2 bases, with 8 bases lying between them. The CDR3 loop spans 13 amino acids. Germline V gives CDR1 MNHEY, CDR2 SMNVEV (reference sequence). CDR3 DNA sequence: TGTGCCAGCAGTTTGAAATTGGCCTACGAGCAGTACTTC. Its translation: CASSLKLAYEQYF.

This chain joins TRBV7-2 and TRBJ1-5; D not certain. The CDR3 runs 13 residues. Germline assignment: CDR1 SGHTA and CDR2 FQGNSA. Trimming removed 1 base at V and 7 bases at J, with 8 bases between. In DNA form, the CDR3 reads TGTGCCAGCAGCTTAGGCGGGGTGCAGCCCCAGCATTTT. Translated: CASSLGGVQPQHF.

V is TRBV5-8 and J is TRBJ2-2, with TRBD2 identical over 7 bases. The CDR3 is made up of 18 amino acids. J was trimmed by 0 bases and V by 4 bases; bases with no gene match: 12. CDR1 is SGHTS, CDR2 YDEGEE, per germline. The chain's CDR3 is CASSLTFIGLANTGELFF. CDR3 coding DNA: TGTGCCAGCAGCCTGACCTTTATCGGACTAGCGAACACCGGGGAGCTGTTTTTT.

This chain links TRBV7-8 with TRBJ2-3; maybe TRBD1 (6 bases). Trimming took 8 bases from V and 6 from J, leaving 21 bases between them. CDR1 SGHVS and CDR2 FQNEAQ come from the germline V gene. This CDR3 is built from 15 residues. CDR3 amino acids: CASGERQVAYDTQYF. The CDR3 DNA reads TGTGCCAGCGGAGAGCGACAGGTCGCTTATGATACGCAGTATTTT.

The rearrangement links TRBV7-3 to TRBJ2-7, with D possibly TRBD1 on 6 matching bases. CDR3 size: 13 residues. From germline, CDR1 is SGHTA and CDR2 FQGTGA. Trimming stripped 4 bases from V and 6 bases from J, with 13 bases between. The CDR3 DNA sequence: TGTGCCAGCAGCTCCTGGGACAAATCCGAGCAGTACTTC. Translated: CASSSWDKSEQYF.

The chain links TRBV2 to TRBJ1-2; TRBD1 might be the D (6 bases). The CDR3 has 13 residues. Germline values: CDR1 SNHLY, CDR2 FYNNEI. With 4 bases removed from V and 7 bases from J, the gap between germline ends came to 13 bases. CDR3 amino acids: CASSGARGPGYTF. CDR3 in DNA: TGTGCCAGCAGTGGAGCCAGGGGTCCTGGCTACACCTTC.

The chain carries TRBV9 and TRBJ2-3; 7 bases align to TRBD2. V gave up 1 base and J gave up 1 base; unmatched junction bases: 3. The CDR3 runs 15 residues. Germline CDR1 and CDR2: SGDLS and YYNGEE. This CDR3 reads CASSVSGRGTDTQYF. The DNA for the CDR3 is TGTGCCAGCAGCGTATCAGGGAGGGGCACAGATACGCAGTATTTT.

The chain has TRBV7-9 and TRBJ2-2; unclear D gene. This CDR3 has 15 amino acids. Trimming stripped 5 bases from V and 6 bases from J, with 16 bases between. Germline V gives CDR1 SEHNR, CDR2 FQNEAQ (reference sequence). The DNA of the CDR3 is TGTGCCAGCAGCATCGAAAGGACCGGGTCCGGGGAGCTGTTTTTT. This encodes CASSIERTGSGELFF.

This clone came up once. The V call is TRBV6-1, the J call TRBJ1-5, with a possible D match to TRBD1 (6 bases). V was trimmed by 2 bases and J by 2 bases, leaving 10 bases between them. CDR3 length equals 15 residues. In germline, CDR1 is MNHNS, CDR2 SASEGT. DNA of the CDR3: TGTGCCAGCAGTGAAAACAGGGTCGGCAATCAGCCCCAGCATTTT. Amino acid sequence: CASSENRVGNQPQHF.

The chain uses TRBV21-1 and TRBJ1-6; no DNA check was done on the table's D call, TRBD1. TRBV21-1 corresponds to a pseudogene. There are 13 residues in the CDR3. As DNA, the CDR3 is TGTGCCAGCATACCGACAGGGTATTCACCCCTCCACTTT. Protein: CASIPTGYSPLHF.

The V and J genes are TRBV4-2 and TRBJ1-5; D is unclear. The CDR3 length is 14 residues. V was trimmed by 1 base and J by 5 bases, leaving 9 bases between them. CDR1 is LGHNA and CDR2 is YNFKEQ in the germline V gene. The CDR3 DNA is TGTGCCAGCAGCCAAGTGGAGATAGATCAGCCCCAGCATTTT. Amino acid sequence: CASSQVEIDQPQHF.